These T cell receptor beta chains were read from a single sample in a study of CD8+ T cells in alopecia areata. Clones were sequenced by immunoSEQ multiplex PCR, and TCRdb holds only the in-frame ones, with some missing. The table has roughly 180,000 clones, approximately 60% seen once. The sequences come from CD4+ T cells sorted from blood, collected at week 4, from a patient treated with tofacitinib. The source of these receptors is a human donor with alopecia areata. CDR3s include the opening cysteine and the closing phenylalanine or tryptophan. The order of the fields is clone size, V gene, J gene, D gene, CDR3 protein, CDR3 DNA. The D gene is left open where the match is weak. Part of the rows lack a size; the others show once, few, many or a class for expanded clones.

>-|TRBV27|TRBJ1-2|-
CASSQWVPLQGDYGYTF
TGTGCCAGCAGTCAATGGGTTCCCCTCCAAGGTGACTATGGCTACACCTTC
>-|TRBV30|TRBJ2-3|-
CAWSSSTDTQYF
TGTGCCTGGAGTTCTAGCACAGATACGCAGTATTTT
>-|TRBV1|TRBJ1-4|-
CTSSQDWDRARRVIEKLFF
TGCACCAGCAGCCAAGATTGGGACAGGGCGCGTCGGGTGATTGAAAAACTGTTTTTT
>-|TRBV27|TRBJ1-2|-
CASSPAPRNGYTF
TGTGCCAGCAGTCCTGCCCCCCGAAATGGCTACACCTTC
>-|TRBV21-1|TRBJ2-3|-
CASSNRNSGGETDTQYF
TGTGCCAGCAGCAACCGCAATAGCGGGGGGGAGACAGATACGCAGTATTTT
>-|TRBV11-2|TRBJ2-3|TRBD1
CASSSPPGQGTDTQYF
TGTGCCAGCAGCTCCCCCCCGGGACAGGGCACAGATACGCAGTATTTT
>few|TRBV10-3|TRBJ1-2|-
CAISEINGPDGGYTF
TGTGCCATCAGTGAGATCAACGGGCCAGACGGCGGCTACACCTTC
>-|TRBV9|TRBJ1-2|-
CASSPGPGYGYTF
TGTGCCAGCAGCCCCGGGCCAGGGTATGGCTACACCTTC
>few|TRBV11-2|TRBJ2-2|-
CASSLYYGTVNTGELFF
TGTGCCAGCAGCTTATATTACGGGACTGTGAACACCGGGGAGCTGTTTTTT
>few|TRBV9|TRBJ2-7|-
CASSMYRESYEQYF
TGTGCCAGCAGCATGTACAGGGAGTCCTACGAGCAGTACTTC
>few|TRBV4-1|TRBJ1-2|-
CASSQDGAPYGYTF
TGCGCCAGCAGCCAAGATGGAGCTCCCTATGGCTACACCTTC
>-|TRBV9|TRBJ2-5|-
CASSQGRHQETQYF
TGTGCCAGCAGCCAGGGACGGCACCAAGAGACCCAGTACTTC
>-|TRBV5-1|TRBJ2-7|-
CASSRPPGYEQYF
TGCGCCAGCAGCCGCCCCCCGGGGTACGAGCAGTACTTC
>-|TRBV29-1|TRBJ2-3|TRBD2
CSVEGPAGTDTQYF
TGCAGCGTTGAAGGACCAGCGGGGACTGATACGCAGTATTTT
>-|TRBV18|TRBJ1-1|TRBD1
CASSPSTGGSTEAFF
TGTGCCAGCTCACCGTCGACAGGGGGAAGCACTGAAGCTTTCTTT
>many|TRBV10-3|TRBJ1-6|-
CAISAEVESGSPLHF
TGTGCCATCAGTGCGGAGGTGGAGTCCGGGTCACCCCTCCACTTT
>few|TRBV29-1|TRBJ2-7|TRBD1
CSVVIDRGYEQYF
TGCAGCGTTGTAATCGACAGGGGTTACGAGCAGTACTTC
>-|TRBV30|TRBJ2-5|-
CAWGLRRETQYF
TGTGCCTGGGGACTTCGCCGGGAGACCCAGTACTTC
>few|TRBV4-1|TRBJ2-2|-
CASRGRGNTGELFF
TGCGCCAGCAGAGGGCGGGGGAACACCGGGGAGCTGTTTTTT
>-|TRBV15|TRBJ1-3|-
CATSRDGTGGNTIYF
TGTGCCACCAGCAGAGATGGGACTGGCGGAAACACCATATATTTT
>-|TRBV4-3|TRBJ2-4|TRBD1
CASSQEDRGQGNIQYF
TGCGCCAGCAGCCAAGAAGATCGGGGACAGGGAAACATTCAGTACTTC
>-|TRBV4-2|TRBJ2-3|-
CASSLGAGDGTDTQYF
TGTGCCAGCAGCCTGGGGGCGGGGGACGGCACAGATACGCAGTATTTT
>-|TRBV29-1|TRBJ2-7|TRBD1
CSVEKGTAYEQYF
TGCAGCGTTGAAAAAGGGACAGCTTACGAGCAGTACTTC
>-|TRBV6-5|TRBJ2-4|-
CASSLGTKNIQYF
TGTGCCAGCAGTTTGGGGACCAAAAACATTCAGTACTTC
>few|TRBV4-2|TRBJ2-5|-
CASSQDRQETQYF
TGTGCCAGCAGCCAGGATCGGCAAGAGACCCAGTACTTC
>few|TRBV5-4|TRBJ1-1|-
CASSSGNTEAFF
TGTGCCAGCAGCTCGGGGAACACTGAAGCTTTCTTT
>-|TRBV29-1|TRBJ1-1|-
CSVEPGPGAEAFF
TGCAGCGTTGAACCAGGGCCGGGGGCTGAAGCTTTCTTT
>few|TRBV5-6|TRBJ1-4|-
CASSLSLREEKLFF
TGTGCCAGCAGCTTGTCACTCAGGGAAGAAAAACTGTTTTTT
>-|TRBV29-1|TRBJ1-6|-
CSVALTEMGSPLHF
TGCAGCGTCGCATTGACAGAGATGGGTTCACCCCTCCACTTT
>few|TRBV30|TRBJ2-1|TRBD1
CAWSVAGQESNEQFF
TGTGCCTGGAGTGTAGCCGGACAGGAGTCAAATGAGCAGTTCTTC
>few|TRBV11-2|TRBJ2-4|TRBD2
CASTPGGQGGIQYF
TGTGCCAGCACCCCGGGAGGGCAGGGCGGCATTCAGTACTTC
>-|TRBV30|TRBJ2-3|-
CAWSPIRSDTDTQYF
TGTGCCTGGAGCCCGATCCGTTCGGACACAGATACGCAGTATTTT
>few|TRBV28|TRBJ2-4|-
CASSLSPGSLAKNIQYF
TGTGCCAGCAGTTTATCCCCGGGCAGCCTAGCCAAAAACATTCAGTACTTC
>few|TRBV28|TRBJ2-1|-
CASSSYRDTRGNEQFF
TGTGCCAGCAGTTCGTACCGGGACACCCGCGGGAATGAGCAGTTCTTC
>-|TRBV6-5|TRBJ1-2|TRBD1
CASSGGQGYNYGYTF
TGTGCCAGCAGTGGAGGACAGGGCTATAACTATGGCTACACCTTC
>few|TRBV29-1|TRBJ1-4|-
CSVPVAEKLFF
TGCAGCGTCCCCGTGGCTGAAAAACTGTTTTTT
>-|TRBV4-3|TRBJ2-7|TRBD2
CASSRAGGLDEQYF
TGCGCCAGCAGCCGCGCGGGGGGGCTCGACGAGCAGTACTTC
>-|TRBV28|TRBJ2-5|TRBD1
CASSLRTGRYQETQYF
TGTGCCAGCAGTCTCAGGACAGGGCGGTACCAAGAGACCCAGTACTTC
>few|TRBV29-1|TRBJ1-2|-
CSVGRSYYGYTF
TGCAGCGTCGGCCGCTCTTACTATGGCTACACCTTC
>-|TRBV7-3|TRBJ2-3|-
CASSLGAELSYTQYF
TGTGCCAGCAGCTTAGGGGCTGAGCTCTCTTATACGCAGTATTTT